The 5 T cell receptor beta chains given below trace back to one sample, sequenced in a study of neurological immune-mediated disorders. In TCRdb, the 5' RACE reads were re-called with MiXCR into one record per CDR3 protein. The sample includes roughly 70,000 distinct CDR3 sequences, almost 4% of them seen just once. Sequenced material: PBMCs. These receptors all come from a man under 40 with multiple sclerosis.

This clonotype was found many times. The CDR3 DNA reads as TGTGCCAGCAGTTACCCCACTGAAGCTTTCTTT. It translates to CASSYPTEAFF. The genes are TRBV6-2 or TRBV6-3 and TRBJ1-1; D is uncertain. V gave up 2 bases and J gave up 4 bases, with 2 bases separating them. The CDR3 is made up of 11 amino acids. Germline-derived CDR1 and CDR2 are MNHEY and SVGEGT.

This clonotype has ten or more counts. The V call is TRBV20-1, the J call TRBJ2-7; D remains unclear. CDR1 and CDR2 from the germline V gene are DFQATT and SNEGSKA (reference sequence). This CDR3 has 13 residues. Trimming stripped 3 bases from V and 0 bases from J, with 9 bases between. The CDR3 DNA reads TGCAGTGCTAGTAACACGTACTCCTACGAGCAGTACTTC. Translating gives CSASNTYSYEQYF.

The table lists this clonotype with a count of one. V gene TRBV18 combines with J gene TRBJ1-2; no reliable D call. The germline CDR1 and CDR2 sequences are KGHSH and LQKENI. Trimming removed 4 bases from V and 2 bases from J, with 23 bases in between. The CDR3 sequence is 18 residues long. CDR3 in amino acids: CASSLNGRDTTQNYGYTF. Here the CDR3 DNA reads TGTGCCAGCTCACTGAATGGGCGAGACACCACTCAAAACTATGGCTACACCTTC.

Ten or more counts support this clonotype. J is TRBJ2-2 and V is TRBV5-1; possible D gene TRBD2, 6 bases. The germline gives CDR1 SGHRS, CDR2 YFSETQ. The CDR3 has 16 residues. V was cut by 0 bases and J by 1 base, with 10 bases left in between. CDR3 coding DNA: TGCGCCAGCAGCTTGGCCCCAGCGGGGAACACCGGGGAGCTGTTTTTT. Amino acid sequence: CASSLAPAGNTGELFF.

This clonotype was found many times. V gene TRBV7-9 combines with J gene TRBJ2-7; 7 bases align to TRBD2. V lost 3 bases and J lost 6; bases outside the gene matches: 2. The CDR3 has 12 amino acids. Per the germline V gene, CDR1 is SEHNR and CDR2 is FQNEAQ (reference sequence). The CDR3 here is CASSFLAAEQYF. CDR3 sequence (DNA): TGTGCCAGCAGCTTCCTAGCGGCCGAGCAGTACTTC.